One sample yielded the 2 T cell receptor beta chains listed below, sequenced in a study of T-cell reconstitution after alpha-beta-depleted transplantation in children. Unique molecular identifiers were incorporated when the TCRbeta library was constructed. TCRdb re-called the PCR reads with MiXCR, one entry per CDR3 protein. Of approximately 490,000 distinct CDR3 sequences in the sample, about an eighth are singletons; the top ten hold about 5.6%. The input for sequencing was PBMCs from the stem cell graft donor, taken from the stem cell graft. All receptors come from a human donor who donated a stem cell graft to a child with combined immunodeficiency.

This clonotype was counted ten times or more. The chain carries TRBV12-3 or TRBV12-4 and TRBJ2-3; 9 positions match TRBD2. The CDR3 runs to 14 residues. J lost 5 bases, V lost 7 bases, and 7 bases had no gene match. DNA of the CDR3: TGTGCCAGCACGGGCGGGAGGGCCGTAGATACGCAGTATTTT. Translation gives CASTGGRAVDTQYF.

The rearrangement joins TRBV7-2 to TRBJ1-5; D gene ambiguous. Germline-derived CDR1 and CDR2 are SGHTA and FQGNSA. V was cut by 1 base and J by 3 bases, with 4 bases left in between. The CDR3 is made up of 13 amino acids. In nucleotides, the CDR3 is TGTGCCAGCAGCTTAGTTGCCAATCAGCCCCAGCATTTT. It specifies CASSLVANQPQHF. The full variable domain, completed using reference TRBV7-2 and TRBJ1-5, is GAGVSQSPSNKVTEKGKDVELRCDPISGHTALYWYRQSLGQGLEFLIYFQGNSAPDKSGLPSDRFSAERTGGSVSTLTIQRTQQEDSAVYLCASSLVANQPQHFGDGTRLSIL.